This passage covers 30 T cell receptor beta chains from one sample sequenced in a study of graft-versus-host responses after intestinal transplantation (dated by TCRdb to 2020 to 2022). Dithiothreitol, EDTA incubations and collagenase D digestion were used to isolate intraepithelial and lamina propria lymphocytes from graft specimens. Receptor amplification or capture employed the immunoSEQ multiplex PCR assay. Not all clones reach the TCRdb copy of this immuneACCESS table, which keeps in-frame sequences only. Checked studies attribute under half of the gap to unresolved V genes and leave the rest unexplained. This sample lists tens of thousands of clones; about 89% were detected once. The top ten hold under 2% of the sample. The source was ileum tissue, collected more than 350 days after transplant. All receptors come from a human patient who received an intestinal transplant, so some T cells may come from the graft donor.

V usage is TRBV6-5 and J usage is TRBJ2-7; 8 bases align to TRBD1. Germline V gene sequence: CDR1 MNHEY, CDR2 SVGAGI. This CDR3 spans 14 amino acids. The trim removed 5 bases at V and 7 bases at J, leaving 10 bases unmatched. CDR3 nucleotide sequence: TGTGCCAGCAGTCGTCGGACAGGGACGGAGGAGCAGTACTTC. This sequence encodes CASSRRTGTEEQYF.

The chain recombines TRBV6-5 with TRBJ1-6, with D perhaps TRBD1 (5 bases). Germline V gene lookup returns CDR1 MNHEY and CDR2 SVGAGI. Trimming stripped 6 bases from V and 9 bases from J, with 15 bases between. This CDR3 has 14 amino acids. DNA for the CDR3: TGTGCCAGCAGGGACTACGGGGGAGGTTCACCCCTCCACTTT. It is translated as CASRDYGGGSPLHF.

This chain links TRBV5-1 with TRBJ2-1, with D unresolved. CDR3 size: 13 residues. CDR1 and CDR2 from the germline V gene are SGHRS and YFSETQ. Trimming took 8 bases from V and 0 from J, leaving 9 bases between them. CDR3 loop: CASRLSSYNEQFF. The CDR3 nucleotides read TGCGCCAGTCGGCTTAGCTCCTACAATGAGCAGTTCTTC. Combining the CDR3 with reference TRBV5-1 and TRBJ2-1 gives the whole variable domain KAGVTQTPRYLIKTRGQQVTLSCSPISGHRSVSWYQQTPGQGLQFLFEYFSETQRNKGNFPGRFSGRQFSNSRSEMNVSTLELGDSALYLCASRLSSYNEQFFGPGTRLTVL.

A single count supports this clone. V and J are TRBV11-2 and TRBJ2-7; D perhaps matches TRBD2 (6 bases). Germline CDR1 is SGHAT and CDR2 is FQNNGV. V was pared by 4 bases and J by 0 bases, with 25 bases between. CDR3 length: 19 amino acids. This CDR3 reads CASSSLLGLLHPSSYEQYF. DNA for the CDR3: TGTGCCAGCAGCTCCCTATTGGGACTTCTCCACCCTAGCTCCTACGAGCAGTACTTC.

The CDR3 spells CASSGLAGAAGELFF. CDR3 DNA sequence: TGTGCCAGCAGCGGACTAGCGGGGGCGGCCGGGGAGCTGTTTTTT. The rearrangement joins TRBV6-4 to TRBJ2-2; 13 bases fit TRBD2. Germline V lookup: CDR1 MRHNA, CDR2 SNTAGT. CDR3 size: 15 residues. J was trimmed by 6 bases and V by 6 bases; bases with no gene match: 4.

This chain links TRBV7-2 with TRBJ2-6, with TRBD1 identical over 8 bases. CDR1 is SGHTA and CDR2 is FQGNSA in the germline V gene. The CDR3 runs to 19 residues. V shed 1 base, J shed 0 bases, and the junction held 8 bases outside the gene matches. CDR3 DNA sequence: TGTGCCAGCAGCTTAGTCCTACAGGGGGGTGGCTCTGGGGCCAACGTCCTGACTTTC. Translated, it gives CASSLVLQGGGSGANVLTF.

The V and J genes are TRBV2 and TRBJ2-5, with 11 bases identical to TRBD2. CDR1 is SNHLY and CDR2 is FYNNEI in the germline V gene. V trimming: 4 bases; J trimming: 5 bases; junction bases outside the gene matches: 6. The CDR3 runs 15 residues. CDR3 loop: CASSGTSGGGETQYF. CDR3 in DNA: TGTGCCAGCAGTGGTACTAGCGGGGGAGGGGAGACCCAGTACTTC.

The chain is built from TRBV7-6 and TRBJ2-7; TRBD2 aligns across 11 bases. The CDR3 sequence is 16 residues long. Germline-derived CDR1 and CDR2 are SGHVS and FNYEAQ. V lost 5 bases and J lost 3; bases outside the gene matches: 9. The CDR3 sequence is CASSLSSGGLHYEQYF. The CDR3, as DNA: TGTGCCAGCAGCCTCTCTAGCGGGGGGTTACACTACGAGCAGTACTTC.

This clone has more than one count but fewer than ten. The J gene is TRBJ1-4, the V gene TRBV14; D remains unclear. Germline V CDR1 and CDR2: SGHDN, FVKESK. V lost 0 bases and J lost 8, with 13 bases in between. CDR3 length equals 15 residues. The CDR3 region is CASSQDLQEKEKLFF. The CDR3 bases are TGTGCCAGCAGCCAAGATTTGCAGGAAAAGGAAAAACTGTTTTTT.

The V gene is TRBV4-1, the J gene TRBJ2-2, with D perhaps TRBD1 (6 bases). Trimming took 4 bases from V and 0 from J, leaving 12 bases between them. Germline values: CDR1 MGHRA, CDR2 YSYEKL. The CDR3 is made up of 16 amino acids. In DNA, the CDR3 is TGCGCCAGCAGCCGCCAACAGGGTTCGAACACCGGGGAGCTGTTTTTT. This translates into CASSRQQGSNTGELFF.

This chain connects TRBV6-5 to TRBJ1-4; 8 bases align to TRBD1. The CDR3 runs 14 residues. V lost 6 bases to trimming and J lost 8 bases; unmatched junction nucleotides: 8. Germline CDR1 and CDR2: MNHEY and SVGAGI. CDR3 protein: CASRTDRGREKLFF. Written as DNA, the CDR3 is TGTGCCAGCAGAACAGACAGGGGAAGGGAAAAACTGTTTTTT.

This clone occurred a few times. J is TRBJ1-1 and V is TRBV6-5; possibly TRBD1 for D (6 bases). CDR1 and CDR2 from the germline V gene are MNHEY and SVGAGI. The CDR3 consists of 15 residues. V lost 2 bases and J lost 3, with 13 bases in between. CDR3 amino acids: CASSYARGDHTEAFF. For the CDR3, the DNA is TGTGCCAGCAGTTACGCCAGGGGCGATCACACTGAAGCTTTCTTT.

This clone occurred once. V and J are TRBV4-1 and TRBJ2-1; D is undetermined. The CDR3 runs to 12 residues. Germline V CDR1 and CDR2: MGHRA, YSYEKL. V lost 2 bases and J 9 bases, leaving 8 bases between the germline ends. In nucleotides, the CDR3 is TGCGCCAGCAGCCAAAGGAGTGGTGAGCAGTTCTTC. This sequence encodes CASSQRSGEQFF.

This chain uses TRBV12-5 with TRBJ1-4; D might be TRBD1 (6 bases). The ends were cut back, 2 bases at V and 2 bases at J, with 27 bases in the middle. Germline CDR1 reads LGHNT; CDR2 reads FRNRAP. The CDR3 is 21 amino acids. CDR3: CASGLTTLGGAPGMTNEKLFF. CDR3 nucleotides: TGTGCTAGTGGTTTGACCACCCTAGGGGGGGCGCCAGGAATGACTAATGAAAAACTGTTTTTT.

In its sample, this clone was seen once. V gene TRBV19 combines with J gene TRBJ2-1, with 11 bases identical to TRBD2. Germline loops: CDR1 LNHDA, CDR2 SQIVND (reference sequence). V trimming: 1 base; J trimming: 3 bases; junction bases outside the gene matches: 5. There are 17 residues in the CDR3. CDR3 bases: TGTGCCAGTAGTATAGCGGGACTAGCGGTAAACTACAATGAGCAGTTCTTC. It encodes CASSIAGLAVNYNEQFF.

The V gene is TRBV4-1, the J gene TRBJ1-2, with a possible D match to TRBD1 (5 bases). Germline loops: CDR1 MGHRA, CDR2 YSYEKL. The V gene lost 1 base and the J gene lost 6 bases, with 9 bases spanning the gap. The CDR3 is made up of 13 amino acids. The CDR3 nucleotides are TGCGCCAGCAGCCAAGCCGGGGGGAATGGCTACACCTTC. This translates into CASSQAGGNGYTF.

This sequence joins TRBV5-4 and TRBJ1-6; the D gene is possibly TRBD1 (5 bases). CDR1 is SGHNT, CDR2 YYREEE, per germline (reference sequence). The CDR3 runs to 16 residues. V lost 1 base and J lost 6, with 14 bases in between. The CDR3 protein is CASSLHGANPNSPLHF. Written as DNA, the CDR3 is TGTGCCAGCAGCTTGCATGGGGCAAACCCTAATTCACCCCTCCACTTT. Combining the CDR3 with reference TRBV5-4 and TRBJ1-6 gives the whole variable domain ETGVTQSPTHLIKTRGQQVTLRCSSQSGHNTVSWYQQALGQGPQFIFQYYREEENGRGNFPPRFSGLQFPNYSSELNVNALELDDSALYLCASSLHGANPNSPLHFGNGTRLTVT.

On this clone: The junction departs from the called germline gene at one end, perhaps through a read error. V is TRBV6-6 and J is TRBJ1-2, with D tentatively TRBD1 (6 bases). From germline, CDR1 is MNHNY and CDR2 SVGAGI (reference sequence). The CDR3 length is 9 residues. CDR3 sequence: CASSSDRRF. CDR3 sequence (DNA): TGTGCCAGCAGTAGCGACAGGCGCTTC.

The CDR3 here is CASSFRGGEAFF. The CDR3 DNA reads as TGTGCCAGCAGCTTCAGGGGAGGAGAAGCTTTCTTT. The chain combines TRBV7-9 with TRBJ1-1; maybe TRBD1 (6 bases). Looked up from germline, CDR1 is SEHNR and CDR2 is FQNEAQ (reference sequence). V dropped 3 bases and J dropped 8 bases, with 10 bases sitting between them. The CDR3 spans 12 residues.

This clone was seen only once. CDR3 in amino acids: CASTSTGINTEAFF. The CDR3 DNA reads as TGTGCCAGTACCTCGACAGGGATCAACACTGAAGCTTTCTTT. The rearrangement uses TRBV19 and TRBJ1-1, with 7 bases fitting TRBD1. The CDR3 has 14 amino acids. Germline loops: CDR1 LNHDA, CDR2 SQIVND (reference sequence). Germline trimming cut 7 bases from V and 2 bases from J; bases unmatched to any gene: 7. Full variable domain (remainder filled in from reference TRBV19 and TRBJ1-1): DGGITQSPKYLFRKEGQNVTLSCEQNLNHDAMYWYRQDPGQGLRLIYYSQIVNDFQKGDIAEGYSVSREKKESFPLTVTSAQKNPTAFYLCASTSTGINTEAFFGQGTRLTVV.

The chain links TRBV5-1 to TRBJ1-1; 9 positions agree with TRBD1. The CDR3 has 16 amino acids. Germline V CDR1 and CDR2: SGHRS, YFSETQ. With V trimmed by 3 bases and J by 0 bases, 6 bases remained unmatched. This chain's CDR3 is CASSSGQGSMNTEAFF. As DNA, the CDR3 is TGCGCCAGCAGCTCGGGACAGGGATCTATGAACACTGAAGCTTTCTTT.

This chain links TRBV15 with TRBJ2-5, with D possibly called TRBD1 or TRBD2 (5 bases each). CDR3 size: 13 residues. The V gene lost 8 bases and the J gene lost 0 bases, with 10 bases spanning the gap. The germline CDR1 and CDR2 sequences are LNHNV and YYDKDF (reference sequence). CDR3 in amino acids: CATEGQHQETQYF. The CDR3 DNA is TGTGCCACCGAGGGGCAGCACCAAGAGACCCAGTACTTC.

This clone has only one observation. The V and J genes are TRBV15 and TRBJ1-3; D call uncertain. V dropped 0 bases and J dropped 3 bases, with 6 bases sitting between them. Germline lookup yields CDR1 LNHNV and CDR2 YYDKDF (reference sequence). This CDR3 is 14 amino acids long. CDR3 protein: CATSRDLGGNTIYF. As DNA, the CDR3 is TGTGCCACCAGCAGAGATTTAGGTGGAAACACCATATATTTT.

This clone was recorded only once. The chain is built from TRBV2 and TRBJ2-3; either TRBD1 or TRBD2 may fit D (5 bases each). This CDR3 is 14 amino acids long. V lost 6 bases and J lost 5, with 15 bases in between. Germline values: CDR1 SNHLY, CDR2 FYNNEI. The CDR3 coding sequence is TGTGCCAGCAGCAGAACACTGAGGGGAGATACGCAGTATTTT. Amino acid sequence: CASSRTLRGDTQYF.

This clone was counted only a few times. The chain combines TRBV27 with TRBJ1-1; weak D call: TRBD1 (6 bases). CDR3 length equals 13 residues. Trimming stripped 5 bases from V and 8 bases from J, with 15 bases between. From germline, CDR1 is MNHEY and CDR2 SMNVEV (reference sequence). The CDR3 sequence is CASSHSTGREAFF. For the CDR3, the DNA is TGTGCCAGCAGTCACTCTACAGGGAGAGAAGCTTTCTTT.

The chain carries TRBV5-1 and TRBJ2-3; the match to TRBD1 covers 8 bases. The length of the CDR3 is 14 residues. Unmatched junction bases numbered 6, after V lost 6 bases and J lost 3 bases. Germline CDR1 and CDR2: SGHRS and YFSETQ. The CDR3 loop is CASTGGGRTDTQYF. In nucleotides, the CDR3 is TGCGCCAGCACAGGGGGCGGAAGGACAGATACGCAGTATTTT.

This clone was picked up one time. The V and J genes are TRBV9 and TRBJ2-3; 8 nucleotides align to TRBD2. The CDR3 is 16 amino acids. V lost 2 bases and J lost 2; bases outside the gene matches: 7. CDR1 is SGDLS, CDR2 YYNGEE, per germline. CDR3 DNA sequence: TGTGCCAGCAGCGTGATGCAGCGGGAGCCCACAGATACGCAGTATTTT. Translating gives CASSVMQREPTDTQYF.

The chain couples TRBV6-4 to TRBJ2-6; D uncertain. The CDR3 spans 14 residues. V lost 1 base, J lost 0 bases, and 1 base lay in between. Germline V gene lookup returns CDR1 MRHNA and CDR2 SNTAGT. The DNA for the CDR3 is TGTGCCAGCAGTGACTTCTCTGGGGCCAACGTCCTGACTTTC. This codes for CASSDFSGANVLTF.

DNA of the CDR3: TGTGCCAGCAGCCGGACCGGAGCGGACACTGAAGCTTTCTTT. Translation: CASSRTGADTEAFF. The V gene is TRBV9, the J gene TRBJ1-1; D uncertain. This CDR3 spans 14 amino acids. V dropped 4 bases and J dropped 3 bases, with 13 bases sitting between them. Germline V CDR1 and CDR2: SGDLS, YYNGEE.

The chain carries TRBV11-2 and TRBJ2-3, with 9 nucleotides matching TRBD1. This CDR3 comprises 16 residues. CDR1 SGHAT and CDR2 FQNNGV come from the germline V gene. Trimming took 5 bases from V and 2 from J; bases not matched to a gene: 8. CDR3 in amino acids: CASSMGQGGNTDTQYF. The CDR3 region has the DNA TGTGCCAGCAGCATGGGACAGGGCGGCAACACAGATACGCAGTATTTT.